The 24 T cell receptor beta chains presented below share a single source sample, sequenced in a study of patients and donors after allogeneic stem cell transplantation. MiXCR, applied by TCRdb to the RT-PCR reads, yields one record per CDR3 protein. Among over 150,000 distinct CDR3 sequences listed, over 25% were seen once. Material for sequencing was blood, either unsorted or a sorted T cell fraction (not recorded which). The receptors derive from a human donor who was either an allogeneic HSCT recipient or a stem cell or donor lymphocyte infusion donor (not recorded which). It is not recorded whose cells these are; they may come from a transplant donor.

A few counts support this clonotype. The CDR3 sequence: CASRLGVGTEAFF. The CDR3 DNA sequence: TGTGCCAGCAGGTTAGGGGTTGGAACTGAAGCTTTCTTT. This sequence joins TRBV6-5 and TRBJ1-1; D is possibly TRBD1 (5 bases). CDR3 length: 13 residues. The V gene lost 6 bases and the J gene lost 5 bases, with 13 bases spanning the gap. Germline loops: CDR1 MNHEY, CDR2 SVGAGI.

This chain uses TRBV28 with TRBJ1-4, with a weak D call TRBD1 (5 bases). This CDR3 contains 16 residues. Germline loops: CDR1 MDHEN, CDR2 SYDVKM. Trimming took 7 bases from V and 8 from J, leaving 23 bases between them. CDR3 residues: CASTPPTSGWGEKLFF. As DNA, the CDR3 is TGTGCCAGCACCCCACCAACGTCAGGCTGGGGGGAAAAACTGTTTTTT.

Details on this clonotype: A junction boundary mismatches the germline segment, possibly from a read error. This chain joins TRBV7-2 and TRBJ1-5; 7 bases map to TRBD1. The V gene's germline CDR1 is SGHTA and CDR2 FQGNSA. The length of the CDR3 is 14 residues. The CDR3 loop reads CARSLEGAGQPQHF. The CDR3, as DNA: TGTGCCAGAAGCTTAGAGGGGGCGGGCCAGCCCCAGCATTTT.

This clonotype came up a few times. The genes are TRBV6-5 and TRBJ2-7; D is possibly TRBD2 (6 bases). V was cut by 0 bases and J by 3 bases, with 18 bases left in between. Per the germline V gene, CDR1 is MNHEY and CDR2 is SVGAGI. The CDR3 runs 17 residues. The CDR3 DNA sequence: TGTGCCAGCAGTTACTCGCGGCGCCGCGGGATCAACTACGAGCAGTACTTC. It encodes CASSYSRRRGINYEQYF.

The rearrangement links TRBV5-1 to TRBJ2-3; D not certain. The CDR3 is made up of 14 amino acids. The germline V and J ends were trimmed by 2 bases and 4 bases, with 11 bases remaining between them. CDR1 and CDR2 (germline): SGHRS, YFSETQ. The CDR3 protein is CASSFGVTADTQYF. The DNA for the CDR3 is TGCGCCAGCAGCTTTGGGGTGACGGCAGATACGCAGTATTTT. Filled out from reference TRBV5-1 and TRBJ2-3, the complete variable domain reads KAGVTQTPRYLIKTRGQQVTLSCSPISGHRSVSWYQQTPGQGLQFLFEYFSETQRNKGNFPGRFSGRQFSNSRSEMNVSTLELGDSALYLCASSFGVTADTQYFGPGTRLTVL.

This clonotype was counted only a few times. The chain uses TRBV29-1 and TRBJ2-5; TRBD1 matches at 8 bases. Germline V CDR1 and CDR2: SQVTM, ANQGSEA. The CDR3 is made up of 13 amino acids. The junction had 7 bases not matched to a gene; V was cut back by 5 bases and J by 5 bases. The CDR3 loop reads CSVPRRGHETQYF. CDR3 nucleotide sequence: TGCAGCGTTCCGCGCAGGGGGCATGAGACCCAGTACTTC.

A note on this clonotype: At one end, the junction sequence differs from germline, possibly due to a read error. The chain is built from TRBV7-9 and TRBJ2-7, with D maybe TRBD1 (7 bases). This CDR3 has 15 amino acids. Germline V gene sequence: CDR1 SEHNR, CDR2 FQNEAQ (reference sequence). CDR3 amino acids: CASISGGGPSYEQNF. The CDR3 DNA reads TGTGCCAGCATTTCCGGAGGGGGCCCCTCCTACGAGCAGAACTTC. Full variable domain (outside the CDR3, taken from reference TRBV7-9 and TRBJ2-7): DTGVSQNPRHKITKRGQNVTFRCDPISEHNRLYWYRQTLGQGPEFLTYFQNEAQLEKSRLLSDRFSAERPKGSFSTLEIQRTEQGDSAMYLCASISGGGPSYEQNFGPGTRLTVT.

The chain carries TRBV29-1 and TRBJ2-7; 7 positions match TRBD2. V shed 6 bases and J 1 base; nucleotides not matched to a gene: 3. CDR3 length: 12 residues. Germline loops: CDR1 SQVTM, CDR2 ANQGSEA. Here the CDR3 DNA reads TGCAGCGTCAGGCGGGAGTCCTACGAGCAGTACTTC. Amino acid sequence: CSVRRESYEQYF.

The gene calls are TRBV7-2 and TRBJ1-1; 8 bases are a match to TRBD1. J was trimmed by 4 bases and V by 4 bases; bases with no gene match: 5. Germline CDR1 and CDR2: SGHTA and FQGNSA. The CDR3 totals 14 residues. CDR3 protein: CASSSGQGSTEAFF. Here the CDR3 DNA reads TGTGCCAGCAGCTCCGGACAGGGTAGCACTGAAGCTTTCTTT. Full variable domain (remainder filled in from reference TRBV7-2 and TRBJ1-1): GAGVSQSPSNKVTEKGKDVELRCDPISGHTALYWYRQSLGQGLEFLIYFQGNSAPDKSGLPSDRFSAERTGGSVSTLTIQRTQQEDSAVYLCASSSGQGSTEAFFGQGTRLTVV.

The V gene is TRBV7-2, the J gene TRBJ1-2; D call uncertain. Trimming left V 1 base short and J 5 bases short, with 14 bases between. The CDR3 loop spans 15 amino acids. Germline-derived CDR1 and CDR2 are SGHTA and FQGNSA. The CDR3 reads CASSLGQDPLYGYTF. CDR3 bases: TGTGCCAGCAGCTTAGGCCAGGACCCCCTGTATGGCTACACCTTC.

This clonotype was counted many times. The rearrangement links TRBV24-1 to TRBJ2-2; 7 positions agree with TRBD1. V was clipped by 3 bases and J by 0 bases; unmatched bases: 9. Germline lookup yields CDR1 KGHDR and CDR2 SFDVKD. The CDR3 is made up of 18 amino acids. The CDR3 bases are TGTGCCACCAGTGATCCTGCCCGGACAGGAGCGAACACCGGGGAGCTGTTTTTT. Residues: CATSDPARTGANTGELFF.

This clonotype was picked up a small number of times. The rearrangement uses TRBV29-1 and TRBJ2-1, with D possibly matching TRBD1 (5 bases). The germline CDR1 and CDR2 sequences are SQVTM and ANQGSEA. V shed 7 bases and J shed 8 bases, with 24 bases lying between them. The CDR3 runs to 15 residues. The CDR3 loop reads CSALGRGTGIDEQFF. The CDR3 nucleotides are TGCAGCGCCTTGGGAAGGGGTACCGGCATTGATGAGCAGTTCTTC.

This clonotype was recorded a few times. Written as DNA, the CDR3 is TGCGCCAGCAGCCAAGAACGACAGGGGGCACAGTACTTC. Its protein product is CASSQERQGAQYF. This rearrangement joins TRBV4-1 to TRBJ2-7, with TRBD1 matching over 10 bases. V lost 0 bases, J lost 10 bases, and 3 bases stayed unmatched. The CDR3 consists of 13 residues. CDR1 is MGHRA, CDR2 YSYEKL, per germline.

V gene TRBV7-2 combines with J gene TRBJ2-3; D is undetermined. This CDR3 contains 12 residues. Trimming stripped 5 bases from V and 2 bases from J, with 5 bases between. Looked up from germline, CDR1 is SGHTA and CDR2 is FQGNSA. CDR3 in amino acids: CASSHDTDTQYF. CDR3 bases: TGTGCCAGCAGCCATGACACAGATACGCAGTATTTT.

This clonotype was counted ten times or more. V and J are TRBV29-1 and TRBJ1-2; 11 bases line up with TRBD1. The V segment lost 5 bases and the J segment 8 bases; nucleotides outside the gene matches: 7. The CDR3 sequence is 13 residues long. Germline CDR1 reads SQVTM; CDR2 reads ANQGSEA. The CDR3 region has the DNA TGCAGCGTTTCCCGGGACAGGGGGGTAGGCTACACCTTC. It is translated as CSVSRDRGVGYTF. The complete variable domain, with remaining parts taken from reference TRBV29-1 and TRBJ1-2, reads SAVISQKPSRDICQRGTSLTIQCQVDSQVTMMFWYRQQPGQSLTLIATANQGSEATYESGFVIDKFPISRPNLTFSTLTVSNMSPEDSSIYLCSVSRDRGVGYTFGSGTRLTVV.

This chain links TRBV10-3 with TRBJ2-5; possibly TRBD2 for D (5 bases). The CDR3 has 16 residues. Germline CDR1 is ENHRY and CDR2 is SYGVKD. The V end lost 6 bases, the J end lost 3 bases, and 20 bases lay between the germline ends. In DNA, the CDR3 is TGTGCCATCAGCTCTCCCGGTGGGAGCCTTAAAGAGACCCAGTACTTC. Translating gives CAISSPGGSLKETQYF.

This chain uses TRBV6-5 with TRBJ1-4; TRBD1 is a possible D gene (5 bases). CDR1 MNHEY and CDR2 SVGAGI come from the germline V gene. V was clipped by 0 bases and J by 4 bases, with 9 bases between them. This CDR3 is 15 amino acids long. Here the CDR3 DNA reads TGTGCCAGCAGTTACTCGAAGGGGTATAATGAAAAACTGTTTTTT. Translation gives CASSYSKGYNEKLFF.

This sequence joins TRBV12-3 or TRBV12-4 and TRBJ2-1; 9 positions agree with TRBD1. J was trimmed by 1 base and V by 4 bases; bases with no gene match: 2. This CDR3 has 15 residues. CDR3 DNA sequence: TGTGCCAGCAGTTCGGACAGGGGATCCTACAATGAGCAGTTCTTC. This encodes CASSSDRGSYNEQFF.

Only a few counts were recorded for this clonotype. The genes are TRBV7-2 and TRBJ1-3; D unclear. The CDR3 has 14 residues. Germline CDR1 reads SGHTA; CDR2 reads FQGNSA. V was trimmed by 7 bases and J by 0 bases, leaving 10 bases between them. The CDR3 DNA sequence: TGTGCCAGCAACCTTCGCGGCTCTGGAAACACCATATATTTT. This encodes CASNLRGSGNTIYF.

This rearrangement joins TRBV5-1 to TRBJ2-7; 7 bases line up with TRBD2. The CDR3 spans 13 residues. The germline V gene encodes CDR1 SGHRS and CDR2 YFSETQ. V trimming: 1 base; J trimming: 5 bases; junction bases outside the gene matches: 3. The DNA of the CDR3 is TGCGCCAGCAGCTTGAGACTAGCCGACGAGCAGTACTTC. This sequence encodes CASSLRLADEQYF.

This clonotype has just a few counts. V and J are TRBV12-3 or TRBV12-4 and TRBJ1-4, with D unclear. The CDR3 is made up of 14 amino acids. V was shortened by 3 bases and J by 8 bases, with 13 bases between the two germline ends. CDR3 loop: CASSFFPVGEKLFF. Written as DNA, the CDR3 is TGTGCCAGCAGTTTTTTCCCCGTGGGGGAAAAACTGTTTTTT.

This clonotype showed up just a few times. The rearrangement joins TRBV19 to TRBJ1-5; 7 bases align to TRBD1. Trimming took 7 bases from V and 0 from J; bases not matched to a gene: 3. The CDR3 contains 14 residues. The germline V gene encodes CDR1 LNHDA and CDR2 SQIVND (reference sequence). The CDR3, as DNA: TGTGCCAGTATCAGACAGGGTAGCAATCAGCCCCAGCATTTT. Its protein product is CASIRQGSNQPQHF.

Only a few counts were recorded for this clonotype. The chain combines TRBV29-1 with TRBJ1-4, with 9 bases matching TRBD1. V gave up 5 bases and J gave up 10 bases; unmatched junction bases: 8. Germline V gene lookup returns CDR1 SQVTM and CDR2 ANQGSEA. CDR3 length: 13 amino acids. The CDR3 DNA is TGCAGCGTTCCCCGACAGGGGGGAGGAAAACTGTTTTTT. Translated: CSVPRQGGGKLFF.

This clonotype showed up just a few times. This rearrangement joins TRBV12-3 or TRBV12-4 to TRBJ2-1; 15 nucleotides align to TRBD2. J was trimmed by 7 bases and V by 5 bases; bases with no gene match: 6. The CDR3 runs to 16 residues. CDR3 DNA: TGTGCCAGCAGTCCTTGGACTAGCGGGAGGGTTAATGAGCAGTTCTTC. Residues: CASSPWTSGRVNEQFF.